The clone carrying this TCR beta chain was detected once. What it recognizes is unknown. The record originates from a study of T cell responses to AZD1222 COVID-19 vaccine. Study-level points and caveats: Sampling that yielded the repertoires occurred only after the peak T cell response. Within unmutated variant regions lay the reported targets of nearly half of spike-specific TCRs. Spike was spanned by vaccine-associated CD4 TCRs, which were dominant at 160-218 and 743-854. Spike-specific TCR breadth rose after two AZD1222 doses, and depth rose as well.

Deletions cut 2 bases from V and 4 bases from J, with 23 bases between. This CDR3 is 18 amino acids long. Per germline, CDR1 SGHVS and CDR2 FNYEAQ. Here immunoSEQ multiplex PCR was the method, and the copy in TCRdb shows in-frame clones only, minus some. This table holds some 120,000 clones, approximately 85% found once. This TCR came from an adult in good health. The sample in question was peripheral blood, obtained on day 0 of AZD1222 vaccination. The V gene is TRBV7-6, the J gene TRBJ1-2; TRBD1 might be the D (6 bases). Here the CDR3 DNA reads TGTGCCAGCAGCTTAATCCCCCCCGGTGGCGGGGGGGCCTATGGCTACACCTTC. Its translation is CASSLIPPGGGGAYGYTF. Full variable domain (remainder filled in from reference TRBV7-6 and TRBJ1-2): GAGVSQSPRYKVTKRGQDVALRCDPISGHVSLYWYRQALGQGPEFLTYFNYEAQQDKSGLPNDRFSAERPEGSISTLTIQRTEQRDSAMYRCASSLIPPGGGGAYGYTFGSGTRLTVV.